This section outlines one T cell receptor beta chain sequence together with its context. Authors' data handling: Cell counts per sample came from amplifying reference gene primers. TCRdb's table, derived via immunoSEQ multiplex PCR, lists solely in-frame clones and lacks some. For V, J and clone size, that table is used; D and trimming come from the DNA. The data contain some 160,000 clones, more than 75% of them singletons. The data derive from a study of blood T cell repertoires in COVID-19. Overall study context: The study drew acute and convalescent COVID-19 samples from the United States, Italy and Spain. Sources were T cells, B-cell-depleted T cells, or PBMCs; the material itself was cDNA or gDNA.

The germline CDR1 and CDR2 sequences are LGHNA and YSLEER. V was pared by 1 base and J by 2 bases, with 4 bases of the junction left unmatched. The CDR3 has 16 residues. The rearrangement uses TRBV4-3 and TRBJ2-7; 11 bases are shared with TRBD2. This clonotype was sampled from a man aged 45 to 65 who had recovered from COVID-19. The sample consisted of peripheral blood. The CDR3 DNA follows: TGCGCCAGCAGCCAAGGGGCTAGCGGGGGGCCCTACGAGCAGTACTTC. As protein: CASSQGASGGPYEQYF.